The 23 T cell receptor beta chains listed next were all sequenced from one sample in a study of molecular identifiers for immune sequencing clone quantification. MiXCR, applied by TCRdb to the PCR reads, yields one record per CDR3 protein. The table includes more than 550,000 distinct CDR3 sequences, about 25% detected once. The sequenced sample was naive CD8+ T cells from blood, with Jurkat cell RNA spiked in. This sample's subset: FACS-sorted CD8+CD4-CCR7+CD45RA+ naive T cells. The receptors stem from a human donor in good health. Some libraries in this study had Jurkat cell RNA spiked in.

This clonotype has at least ten counts. The V gene is TRBV25-1, the J gene TRBJ2-1; D is unresolved. Germline CDR1 reads MGHDK; CDR2 reads SYGVNS. Trimming took off 2 bases at V and 9 bases at J, with 17 bases between the two ends. The CDR3 has 15 amino acids. CDR3 region: CASSEVGPLIGEQFF. CDR3 sequence (DNA): TGTGCCAGCAGTGAAGTAGGGCCCCTCATTGGTGAGCAGTTCTTC.

The genes are TRBV5-6 and TRBJ2-5; 13 nucleotides line up with TRBD2. Trimming removed 2 bases from V and 5 bases from J; junction bases left unmatched: 6. CDR1 is SGHDT, CDR2 YYEEEE, per germline. This CDR3 spans 16 amino acids. The CDR3 reads CASSFKGLAGFETQYF. The CDR3 region has the DNA TGTGCCAGCAGCTTTAAGGGACTAGCGGGATTCGAGACCCAGTACTTC.

This clonotype turned up a few times. The chain combines TRBV12-3 or TRBV12-4 with TRBJ2-5; D gene uncertain. V lost 5 bases and J lost 1, with 14 bases in between. The CDR3 totals 15 residues. This CDR3 is CASSRPLDRQETQYF. The CDR3 DNA reads as TGTGCCAGCAGTCGCCCTTTAGACCGCCAAGAGACCCAGTACTTC.

This chain joins TRBV10-3 and TRBJ2-3; TRBD1 matches 10 bases. CDR3 length: 16 residues. J lost 6 bases, V lost 2 bases, and 8 bases had no gene match. From germline, CDR1 is ENHRY and CDR2 SYGVKD. CDR3 DNA: TGTGCCATCAGTGAGACCGGGACAGGGGATGGGGATACGCAGTATTTT. Its protein is CAISETGTGDGDTQYF.

This chain uses TRBV2 with TRBJ2-1; 10 bases map to TRBD1. The junction had 7 bases not matched to a gene; V was cut back by 5 bases and J by 0 bases. The CDR3 extends over 17 amino acids. The germline CDR1 and CDR2 sequences are SNHLY and FYNNEI. The CDR3 loop reads CASSFFRTGGSYNEQFF. The CDR3 nucleotides are TGTGCCAGCAGTTTTTTTCGGACAGGGGGCTCCTACAATGAGCAGTTCTTC.

About this clonotype: An end of the junction does not agree with germline; a read error may underlie this. V gene TRBV7-6 combines with J gene TRBJ1-1, with no clear D. Germline CDR1 and CDR2: SGHVS and FNYEAQ. The CDR3 contains 14 residues. CDR3 sequence (DNA): TGTGCCAGCAGCTTAGCTCCAGAGATCACTGAAGCTATCTTT. Protein sequence: CASSLAPEITEAIF.

There are many counts of this clonotype. The V call is TRBV29-1, the J call TRBJ2-7; 7 bases match TRBD1. This CDR3 has 15 amino acids. Trimming cost V 1 base and J 4 bases; bases outside gene matches: 10. Germline CDR1 is SQVTM and CDR2 is ANQGSEA. The CDR3 nucleotides read TGCAGCGTTGAAGTCACATCCGGGACAGCGTACGAGCAGTACTTC. Its protein product is CSVEVTSGTAYEQYF.

The chain employs TRBV11-1 and TRBJ2-7, with D uncertain. Germline CDR1 is SGHAT and CDR2 is FQDESV (reference sequence). This CDR3 comprises 14 residues. Trimming left V 2 bases short and J 2 bases short, with 10 bases between. The CDR3 DNA sequence: TGTGCCAGCAGCTTATCGGGCCGGACCTACGAGCAGTACTTC. Its protein product is CASSLSGRTYEQYF.

CDR3 protein: CASSLGSGTGVSSEKLFF. In DNA, the CDR3 is TGTGCCAGCAGCTTGGGGTCGGGGACAGGGGTTTCGAGTGAAAAACTGTTTTTT. The rearrangement joins TRBV5-5 to TRBJ1-4; 10 nucleotides agree with TRBD1. Trimming cost V 0 bases and J 7 bases; bases outside gene matches: 12. The germline CDR1 and CDR2 sequences are SGHKS and YYEKEE (reference sequence). The CDR3 extends over 18 amino acids.

This clonotype came up many times. This rearrangement joins TRBV20-1 to TRBJ2-3; D is possibly TRBD2 (5 bases). Germline-derived CDR1 and CDR2 are DFQATT and SNEGSKA (reference sequence). The V end lost 0 bases, the J end lost 12 bases, and 13 bases lay between the germline ends. The CDR3 totals 12 residues. The CDR3 DNA is TGCAGTGCTAGAGAGAGCGGAATACTCCAGTATTTT. Amino acid sequence: CSARESGILQYF.

This clonotype was seen at least ten times. CDR3 bases: TGTGCCACCAGTGATAACAGGGTCGGCCAAGAGACCCAGTACTTC. Protein product: CATSDNRVGQETQYF. The chain has TRBV24-1 and TRBJ2-5, with a possible D match to TRBD1 (6 bases). The germline gives CDR1 KGHDR, CDR2 SFDVKD. The ends were cut back, 3 bases at V and 1 base at J, with 11 bases in the middle. CDR3 length: 15 residues.

This clonotype appeared once. The junction does not match germline at one end; this may be a read error. The rearrangement joins TRBV13 to TRBJ2-7, with 8 bases that match TRBD1. Germline loops: CDR1 PRHDT, CDR2 FYEKMQ (reference sequence). CDR3 length: 15 amino acids. CDR3 region: CASTTGAGGIYEQHF. For the CDR3, the DNA is TGTGCCAGCACCACTGGGGCAGGGGGCATCTACGAGCAGCACTTC.

This clonotype has a handful of counts. The chain employs TRBV19 and TRBJ2-7; no definite D call. Between the trimmed V and J ends, which lost 4 bases and 0 bases, there was a span of 16 bases. Germline assignment: CDR1 LNHDA and CDR2 SQIVND (reference sequence). The CDR3 sequence is 16 residues long. In DNA form, the CDR3 reads TGTGCCAGTAGTAAAGGGTTACGGGTCCTCTCCTACGAGCAGTACTTC. It codes for CASSKGLRVLSYEQYF. The full variable domain, its missing parts supplied by reference TRBV19 and TRBJ2-7, is DGGITQSPKYLFRKEGQNVTLSCEQNLNHDAMYWYRQDPGQGLRLIYYSQIVNDFQKGDIAEGYSVSREKKESFPLTVTSAQKNPTAFYLCASSKGLRVLSYEQYFGPGTRLTVT.

In this sample, this clonotype turned up once. A read error is possible here, since a much larger clone lies one base away. The chain employs TRBV30 and TRBJ2-7; no definite D call. The germline gives CDR1 GTSNPN, CDR2 SVGIG (reference sequence). The CDR3 sequence is 11 residues long. V was clipped by 1 base and J by 3 bases, with 4 bases between them. DNA for the CDR3: TGTGCCTGGAGTGCCGGCTACGAGCAGTACTTC. This sequence encodes CAWSAGYEQYF.

CDR3 bases: TGCAGTGCCTCAATGAAGGGAAGGTCGAAAAATGAGCAGTTCTTC. Translation gives CSASMKGRSKNEQFF. The J gene is TRBJ2-1, the V gene TRBV20-1; D unresolved. The germline V gene encodes CDR1 DFQATT and CDR2 SNEGSKA (reference sequence). The CDR3 consists of 15 residues. The germline V and J ends were trimmed by 6 bases and 7 bases, with 22 bases remaining between them.

This clonotype has a count of ten or more. Mismatch with germline at one junction end may stem from a read error. The rearrangement uses TRBV11-2 and TRBJ2-3, with TRBD2 matching 8 bases. Germline CDR1 reads SGHAT; CDR2 reads FQNNGV. This CDR3 contains 13 residues. This chain's CDR3 is CASRGGPTDTQYF. CDR3 bases: TGCGCTAGCCGGGGGGGGCCCACAGATACGCAGTATTTT.

This clonotype was recorded many times. The chain employs TRBV7-9 and TRBJ2-5; D gene ambiguous. Germline assignment: CDR1 SEHNR and CDR2 FQNEAQ (reference sequence). The CDR3 runs 16 residues. Trimming cost V 4 bases and J 5 bases, with 20 bases left between them. CDR3 nucleotide sequence: TGTGCCAGCAGCTCCCCATTGAGGACGGACGGGGAGACCCAGTACTTC. Translation: CASSSPLRTDGETQYF.

The chain joins TRBV7-7 to TRBJ1-3; tentatively, D is TRBD1 (5 bases). The germline V and J ends were trimmed by 1 base and 2 bases, with 9 bases remaining between them. The CDR3 is 15 amino acids. In germline, CDR1 is SSHAT, CDR2 FNYEAQ (reference sequence). The CDR3 sequence: CASSLVSGAGNTIYF. The CDR3 nucleotides read TGTGCCAGCAGCTTAGTATCGGGGGCTGGAAACACCATATATTTT.

This chain joins TRBV24-1 and TRBJ2-3; D might be TRBD2 (5 bases). Germline V gene lookup returns CDR1 KGHDR and CDR2 SFDVKD. V was pared by 0 bases and J by 4 bases, with 7 bases between. This CDR3 comprises 14 residues. The CDR3 DNA is TGTGCCACCAGTGATTTGCTCGGGGCAGATACGCAGTATTTT. It codes for CATSDLLGADTQYF.

Turning to this clonotype: A much bigger clone sits one base away, suggesting this may be a read error. The genes are TRBV28 and TRBJ2-5; tentative D call: TRBD1 (6 bases). The CDR3 sequence is 17 residues long. CDR1 MDHEN and CDR2 SYDVKM come from the germline V gene. In nucleotides, the CDR3 is TGTGCCAGCAGTACATGGGACAACAACCCGACCCAAGAGAGCCAGTACTTC. Encoded protein: CASSTWDNNPTQESQYF.

The gene calls are TRBV7-9 and TRBJ2-5, with D uncertain. Trimming left V 5 bases short and J 4 bases short, with 11 bases between. Germline V CDR1 and CDR2: SEHNR, FQNEAQ (reference sequence). The CDR3 extends over 13 amino acids. The CDR3 reads CASSPSLRETQYF. The CDR3 DNA reads TGTGCCAGCAGCCCATCCCTTAGAGAGACCCAGTACTTC.

This chain uses TRBV19 with TRBJ1-5; 8 positions match TRBD1. Looked up from germline, CDR1 is LNHDA and CDR2 is SQIVND (reference sequence). J gave up 7 bases and V 3 bases, and 8 bases lay outside the gene matches. This CDR3 has 15 amino acids. CDR3 sequence: CASSIGQGAQQPQHF. CDR3 in DNA: TGTGCCAGTAGTATCGGACAGGGAGCGCAGCAGCCCCAGCATTTT.

This clonotype has a single count. Relative to the germline gene, one junction end is altered; a read error may explain this. This sequence joins TRBV12-3 or TRBV12-4 and TRBJ1-1; D call uncertain. The CDR3 is 15 residues long. The DNA of the CDR3 is TGTGCCGGCAGTTTATCGAACCTCATGAACACTGAAGCTTTCTTT. This gives the protein CAGSLSNLMNTEAFF.